Shown below are 14 T cell receptor beta chains from a single sample sequenced in a study of shared clonotypes between healthy human individuals (dated by TCRdb to the early 2020s). Libraries were constructed by the immunoSEQ multiplex PCR assay. In TCRdb, the immuneACCESS table is reduced to in-frame sequences with V and J assigned. These tables do not hold every clone; where another copy was compared, an unresolved V gene accounts for under half, and the others remain unexplained. Recorded for this sample are some 2.1 million clones; 85% to 95% of them occurred a single time. Of the sample, around 1.7% falls within the top ten clones. For the CD8 naive samples, CD45RO-negative cells were positively selected for CCR7, yielding a CD45RA+CCR7+ population from which TemRA cells were excluded. Sequencing was done on a sample of naive CD8+ T cells from PBMCs. The cell subset or site tag for this specimen amounts to: CD45RA+CCR7+. The source is a man younger than 35 in good health. Some clones in this sample may be carry-over from other donors' samples.

The chain employs TRBV7-9 and TRBJ2-2; weak D call: TRBD1 (7 bases). Per the germline V gene, CDR1 is SEHNR and CDR2 is FQNEAQ (reference sequence). V lost 4 bases and J 3 bases, leaving 15 bases between the germline ends. This CDR3 is 16 amino acids long. The CDR3 loop is CASSSFTGDYTGELFF. The CDR3 DNA sequence: TGTGCCAGCAGCTCTTTCACAGGGGACTACACCGGGGAGCTGTTTTTT.

The rearrangement links TRBV7-9 to TRBJ2-3; tentative D call: TRBD1 (6 bases). The CDR3 covers 15 residues. Trimming left V 2 bases short and J 2 bases short, with 11 bases between. Germline V lookup: CDR1 SEHNR, CDR2 FQNEAQ (reference sequence). The CDR3 spells CASSLMGAFTDTQYF. In DNA, the CDR3 is TGTGCCAGCAGCTTAATGGGGGCCTTCACAGATACGCAGTATTTT.

The chain has TRBV6-1 and TRBJ2-7, with D hard to call. Per the germline V gene, CDR1 is MNHNS and CDR2 is SASEGT. The CDR3 runs 13 residues. V was trimmed by 1 base and J by 6 bases, leaving 10 bases between them. In nucleotides, the CDR3 is TGTGCCAGCAGTGAAGGAAGGACGGGCGAGCAGTACTTC. Amino acid sequence: CASSEGRTGEQYF.

Only one count was recorded for this clone. The V gene is TRBV27, the J gene TRBJ2-7, with TRBD2 as a possible D gene (5 bases). The germline CDR1 and CDR2 sequences are MNHEY and SMNVEV (reference sequence). Trimming cost V 3 bases and J 6 bases, with 12 bases left between them. This CDR3 has 13 residues. CDR3 DNA: TGTGCCAGCAGTTTTCTTTTAGAGGGCGAGCAGTACTTC. It specifies CASSFLLEGEQYF.

This rearrangement joins TRBV25-1 to TRBJ1-6; weak D call: TRBD1 (5 bases). The CDR3 loop spans 14 amino acids. Between the trimmed V and J ends, which lost 6 bases and 9 bases, there was a span of 15 bases. CDR1 and CDR2 from the germline V gene are MGHDK and SYGVNS. The CDR3 coding sequence is TGTGCCAGCAGGGACCCCGGGGCCAGTTCACCCCTCCACTTT. Translated, it gives CASRDPGASSPLHF.

V is TRBV28 and J is TRBJ2-3, with TRBD2 matching 8 bases. The CDR3 is 15 amino acids. Germline V gene data show CDR1 as MDHEN and CDR2 as SYDVKM. V lost 6 bases, J lost 3 bases, and 8 bases stayed unmatched. The CDR3 nucleotides are TGTGCCAGCAGCCACGACGCGGGGGGAACAGATACGCAGTATTTT. It is translated as CASSHDAGGTDTQYF.

The V call is TRBV7-9, the J call TRBJ2-2; D is possibly TRBD2 (5 bases). V lost 3 bases and J 6 bases, leaving 17 bases between the germline ends. Germline lookup yields CDR1 SEHNR and CDR2 FQNEAQ (reference sequence). This CDR3 spans 16 amino acids. The CDR3 protein is CASSFFRTEEAGELFF. The CDR3 DNA follows: TGTGCCAGCAGCTTCTTCCGGACTGAAGAGGCCGGGGAGCTGTTTTTT.

This clone was observed once. The V call is TRBV7-2, the J call TRBJ1-3; D may be TRBD1 (6 bases). The germline CDR1 and CDR2 sequences are SGHTA and FQGNSA. The CDR3 spans 15 residues. The germline V and J ends were trimmed by 4 bases and 0 bases, with 10 bases remaining between them. CDR3 sequence (DNA): TGTGCCAGCAGCTCCGACAGGAGCTCTGGAAACACCATATATTTT. Protein: CASSSDRSSGNTIYF.

This clone was seen just once. V gene TRBV9 combines with J gene TRBJ1-1; the D gene is possibly TRBD1 (5 bases). Germline V gene data show CDR1 as SGDLS and CDR2 as YYNGEE. The CDR3 has 11 residues. The V end lost 4 bases, the J end lost 6 bases, and 7 bases lay between the germline ends. The DNA for the CDR3 is TGTGCCAGCAGCCAGGGACCTGAAGCTTTCTTT. Protein: CASSQGPEAFF.

This clone came up once. The CDR3 nucleotides read TGTGCCAGCAGACCCCGACAGGGGGCTCAGCCCCAGCATTTT. It encodes CASRPRQGAQPQHF. This chain links TRBV27 with TRBJ1-5; 10 nucleotides match TRBD1. CDR1 is MNHEY, CDR2 SMNVEV, per germline (reference sequence). The CDR3 is 14 residues long. J was trimmed by 6 bases and V by 6 bases; bases with no gene match: 5.

J is TRBJ1-1 and V is TRBV11-2; D ambiguous. Per germline, CDR1 SGHAT and CDR2 FQNNGV. V lost 3 bases to trimming and J lost 1 base, with 9 bases between them. CDR3 length: 14 residues. This CDR3 reads CASSFAPKNTEAFF. CDR3 in DNA: TGTGCCAGCAGCTTCGCGCCAAAGAACACTGAAGCTTTCTTT.

The chain combines TRBV7-9 with TRBJ2-3; D perhaps matches TRBD1 (5 bases). This CDR3 spans 16 amino acids. Trimming cost V 0 bases and J 4 bases, with 14 bases left between them. The germline CDR1 and CDR2 sequences are SEHNR and FQNEAQ (reference sequence). CDR3 loop: CASSLAYGAAADTQYF. The CDR3 coding sequence is TGTGCCAGCAGCTTAGCGTATGGGGCGGCGGCAGATACGCAGTATTTT.

V is TRBV27 and J is TRBJ2-3; 10 nucleotides line up with TRBD2. The germline V gene has CDR1 MNHEY and CDR2 SMNVEV (reference sequence). The CDR3 sequence is 15 residues long. V trimming: 8 bases; J trimming: 2 bases; junction bases outside the gene matches: 7. The CDR3 loop is CASQGAGGFTDTQYF. The CDR3, as DNA: TGTGCCAGCCAAGGAGCGGGAGGGTTCACAGATACGCAGTATTTT.

J is TRBJ2-7 and V is TRBV7-3, with 10 bases identical to TRBD1. Germline V gives CDR1 SGHTA, CDR2 FQGTGA. V lost 5 bases and J lost 0; bases outside the gene matches: 4. This CDR3 region has 15 residues. The CDR3 spells CASSDRGPSSYEQYF. For the CDR3, the DNA is TGTGCCAGCAGCGACAGGGGGCCCAGCTCCTACGAGCAGTACTTC.